What follows are 7 T cell receptor beta chains derived from one specimen sequenced in a study of cytomegalovirus exposure and HLA in healthy donors. It was with 60 Vbeta and 13 Jbeta primers that the PCR ran. Produced via immunoSEQ multiplex PCR; TCRdb's table is partial and in-frame only. The data contain about 110,000 clones, less than 85% of them singletons. The source material was PBMCs. These TCRs come from a man aged 40-50 years in good health and CMV-seropositive.

This rearrangement joins TRBV28 to TRBJ2-7; TRBD1 aligns across 7 bases. The CDR3 runs to 14 residues. Per the germline V gene, CDR1 is MDHEN and CDR2 is SYDVKM. After removal of 3 bases from V and 4 bases from J, the junction contained 6 bases not matched to a gene. DNA of the CDR3: TGTGCCAGCAGTTTTCAGGGGGTCCCTTACGAGCAGTACTTC. Translating gives CASSFQGVPYEQYF.

V and J are TRBV11-3 and TRBJ2-7, with 7 bases aligning to TRBD2. Germline CDR1 reads SGHNT; CDR2 reads YENEEA. J was trimmed by 2 bases and V by 5 bases; bases with no gene match: 9. The CDR3 consists of 15 residues. The CDR3 sequence: CASSPILARPYEQYF. DNA for the CDR3: TGTGCCAGCAGCCCTATACTAGCGAGACCCTACGAGCAGTACTTC. Full variable domain (missing parts from reference TRBV11-3 and TRBJ2-7): EAGVVQSPRYKIIEKKQPVAFWCNPISGHNTLYWYLQNLGQGPELLIRYENEEAVDDSQLPKDRFSAERLKGVDSTLKIQPAELGDSAVYLCASSPILARPYEQYFGPGTRLTVT.

The CDR3: CASSSGGLNEQFF. Written as DNA, the CDR3 is TGTGCCAGCAGCTCAGGAGGCCTTAATGAGCAGTTCTTC. This chain connects TRBV5-6 to TRBJ2-1, with D perhaps matching TRBD2 (5 bases). CDR3 length: 13 amino acids. The germline CDR1 and CDR2 sequences are SGHDT and YYEEEE. V lost 3 bases to trimming and J lost 7 bases, with 11 bases between them.

This clone is a singleton in its sample. The chain recombines TRBV28 with TRBJ1-2; 7 bases are a match to TRBD1. Trimming at V came to 3 bases and at J to 5 bases, leaving 6 bases not matched to a gene. Germline V lookup: CDR1 MDHEN, CDR2 SYDVKM. This CDR3 spans 14 amino acids. The CDR3 nucleotides read TGTGCCAGCAGTTTCACCGGGACAGCTTATGGCTACACCTTC. It encodes CASSFTGTAYGYTF.

The chain links TRBV6-1 to TRBJ2-7; 10 bases line up with TRBD2. Trimming took 10 bases from V and 4 from J; bases not matched to a gene: 10. CDR1 and CDR2 (germline): MNHNS, SASEGT. This CDR3 has 14 amino acids. The CDR3 here is CATQRLAGVYEQYF. The CDR3 coding sequence is TGTGCCACCCAGAGACTAGCGGGCGTGTACGAGCAGTACTTC.

The chain couples TRBV25-1 to TRBJ2-3; 7 positions match TRBD2. J was trimmed by 1 base and V by 3 bases; bases with no gene match: 4. Germline loops: CDR1 MGHDK, CDR2 SYGVNS. This CDR3 spans 15 amino acids. CDR3: CASSDFSGGTDTQYF. CDR3 in DNA: TGTGCCAGCAGTGATTTCAGCGGGGGCACAGATACGCAGTATTTT. Full variable domain (remainder filled in from reference TRBV25-1 and TRBJ2-3): EADIYQTPRYLVIGTGKKITLECSQTMGHDKMYWYQQDPGMELHLIHYSYGVNSTEKGDLSSESTVSRIRTEHFPLTLESARPSHTSQYLCASSDFSGGTDTQYFGPGTRLTVL.

The chain links TRBV4-1 to TRBJ2-2; no firm D call. Per the germline V gene, CDR1 is MGHRA and CDR2 is YSYEKL. There are 15 residues in the CDR3. The V end lost 0 bases, the J end lost 4 bases, and 9 bases lay between the germline ends. In nucleotides, the CDR3 is TGCGCCAGCAGCCAAGAGGGCAGTTCCACCGGGGAGCTGTTTTTT. This gives the protein CASSQEGSSTGELFF.